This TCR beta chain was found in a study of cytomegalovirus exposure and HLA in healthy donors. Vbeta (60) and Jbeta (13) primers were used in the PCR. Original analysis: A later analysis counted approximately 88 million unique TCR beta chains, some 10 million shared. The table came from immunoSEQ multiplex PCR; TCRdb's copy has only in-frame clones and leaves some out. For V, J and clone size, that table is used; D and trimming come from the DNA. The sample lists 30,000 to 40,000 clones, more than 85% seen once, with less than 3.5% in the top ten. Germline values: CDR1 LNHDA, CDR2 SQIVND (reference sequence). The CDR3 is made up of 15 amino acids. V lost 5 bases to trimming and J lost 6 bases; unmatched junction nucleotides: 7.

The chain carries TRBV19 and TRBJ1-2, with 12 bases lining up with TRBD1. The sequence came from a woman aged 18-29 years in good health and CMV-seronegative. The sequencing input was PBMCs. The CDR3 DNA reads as TGTGCCAGTAGTCAGGGACAGGGGGCGCAAAATGGCTACACCTTC. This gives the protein CASSQGQGAQNGYTF.